Shown below are 10 T cell receptor beta chains from a single sample sequenced in a study of cytomegalovirus exposure and HLA in healthy donors. This PCR relied on a set of 60 Vbeta primers and 13 Jbeta primers. The method was immunoSEQ multiplex PCR; TCRdb's version includes in-frame clones alone and lacks a portion of them. The data contain some 140,000 clones, roughly 80% of them seen just once; the ten biggest clones take up approximately 4%. The sample was PBMCs. The receptors originated from a woman between 40 and 55 years old in good health and CMV-seronegative.

A single count supports this clone. V is TRBV11-2 and J is TRBJ1-5; possible D gene TRBD1, 6 bases. Trimming stripped 1 base from V and 0 bases from J, with 10 bases between. This CDR3 spans 16 amino acids. CDR1 is SGHAT, CDR2 FQNNGV, per germline. The CDR3, as DNA: TGTGCCAGCAGCTTAGGGACAGTTTTTAGCAATCAGCCCCAGCATTTT. Amino acids: CASSLGTVFSNQPQHF.

This clone came up once. V gene TRBV10-3 combines with J gene TRBJ2-2; D is perhaps TRBD2 (5 bases). This CDR3 has 12 residues. V was pared by 11 bases and J by 3 bases, with 10 bases between. The germline V gene has CDR1 ENHRY and CDR2 SYGVKD. Here the CDR3 DNA reads TGTGCCGCGGGCCACGACACCGGGGAGCTGTTTTTT. Translating it yields CAAGHDTGELFF.

The chain couples TRBV6-1 to TRBJ1-2; 7 nucleotides match TRBD1. This CDR3 comprises 17 residues. The V gene end was trimmed by 2 bases and the J gene end by 0 bases; junction bases not matched to a gene: 9. Germline lookup yields CDR1 MNHNS and CDR2 SASEGT. CDR3 in DNA: TGTGCCAGCAGTGAAAACCGGGACAGATTTACTAACTATGGCTACACCTTC. It is translated as CASSENRDRFTNYGYTF.

This clone appeared a single time. This chain links TRBV4-1 with TRBJ1-5; D unresolved. Trimming took 1 base from V and 0 from J, leaving 16 bases between them. The CDR3 covers 18 residues. Germline V lookup: CDR1 MGHRA, CDR2 YSYEKL. The CDR3 here is CASSQAPSGGGSNQPQHF. DNA of the CDR3: TGCGCCAGCAGCCAAGCCCCAAGCGGTGGCGGTAGCAATCAGCCCCAGCATTTT.

The chain couples TRBV6-1 to TRBJ2-3; the D is unclear. CDR3 length: 13 residues. The V gene's germline CDR1 is MNHNS and CDR2 SASEGT. Between the trimmed V and J ends, which lost 4 bases and 2 bases, there was a span of 7 bases. CDR3 protein: CASSGQNTDTQYF. The DNA for the CDR3 is TGTGCCAGCAGTGGTCAGAACACAGATACGCAGTATTTT.

The chain carries TRBV19 and TRBJ1-1; 8 bases match TRBD1. Unmatched junction bases numbered 6, after V lost 5 bases and J lost 4 bases. Germline loops: CDR1 LNHDA, CDR2 SQIVND (reference sequence). This CDR3 is built from 14 residues. CDR3 in amino acids: CASSVQGASTEAFF. The CDR3 DNA follows: TGTGCCAGTAGTGTCCAGGGGGCGAGCACTGAAGCTTTCTTT. Looking up the rest from reference TRBV19 and TRBJ1-1 gives the full variable domain: DGGITQSPKYLFRKEGQNVTLSCEQNLNHDAMYWYRQDPGQGLRLIYYSQIVNDFQKGDIAEGYSVSREKKESFPLTVTSAQKNPTAFYLCASSVQGASTEAFFGQGTRLTVV.

The CDR3, as DNA: TGTGCCAGCAGGCAGGGGGAGTATAGCAATCAGCCCCAGCATTTT. Its translation is CASRQGEYSNQPQHF. The chain recombines TRBV28 with TRBJ1-5; 7 bases fit TRBD1. V lost 6 bases to trimming and J lost 0 bases; unmatched junction nucleotides: 5. This CDR3 comprises 15 residues. Germline-derived CDR1 and CDR2 are MDHEN and SYDVKM.

This chain connects TRBV7-9 to TRBJ1-2; perhaps TRBD1 as D (6 bases). This CDR3 has 14 amino acids. Looked up from germline, CDR1 is SEHNR and CDR2 is FQNEAQ (reference sequence). V was clipped by 1 base and J by 7 bases, with 13 bases between them. The CDR3 protein is CASSLVSGAFGYTF. The CDR3 DNA is TGTGCCAGCAGCTTAGTCTCAGGGGCTTTTGGCTACACCTTC.

In its sample, this clone was seen a few times. The CDR3, as DNA: TGTGCCAGCAGTGAAGACTATCCGAGACAGGGGGCGAACTATGGCTACACCTTC. Translated, it gives CASSEDYPRQGANYGYTF. The chain joins TRBV6-1 to TRBJ1-2, with TRBD1 matching over 10 bases. This CDR3 is 18 amino acids long. The V and J ends lost 1 base and 2 bases, in that order; junction bases with no gene match: 10. The germline V gene has CDR1 MNHNS and CDR2 SASEGT.

This clone occurred a few times. The rearrangement joins TRBV28 to TRBJ1-2; D ambiguous. V lost 5 bases, J lost 7 bases, and 8 bases lay in between. This CDR3 comprises 11 residues. Germline assignment: CDR1 MDHEN and CDR2 SYDVKM. CDR3 in amino acids: CASSGPFGYTF. The CDR3 DNA is TGTGCCAGCAGTGGCCCCTTTGGCTACACCTTC.